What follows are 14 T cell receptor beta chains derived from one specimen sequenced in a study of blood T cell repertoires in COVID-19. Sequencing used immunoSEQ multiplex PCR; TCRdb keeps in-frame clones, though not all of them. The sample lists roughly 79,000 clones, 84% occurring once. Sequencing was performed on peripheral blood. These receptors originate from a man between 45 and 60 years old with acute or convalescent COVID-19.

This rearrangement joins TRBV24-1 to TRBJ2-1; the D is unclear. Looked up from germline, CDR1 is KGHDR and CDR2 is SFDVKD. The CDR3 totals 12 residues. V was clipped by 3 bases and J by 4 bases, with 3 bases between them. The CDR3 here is CATSDPYNEQFF. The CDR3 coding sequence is TGTGCCACCAGTGATCCTTACAATGAGCAGTTCTTC.

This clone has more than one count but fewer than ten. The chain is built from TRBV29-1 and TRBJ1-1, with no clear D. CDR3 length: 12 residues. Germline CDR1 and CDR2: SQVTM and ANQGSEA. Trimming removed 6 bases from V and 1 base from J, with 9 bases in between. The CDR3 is CSVDHRNTEAFF. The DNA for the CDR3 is TGCAGCGTAGATCACAGGAACACTGAAGCTTTCTTT.

The CDR3 loop is CASSPMAGASYEQYF. Here the CDR3 DNA reads TGTGCCAGCAGCCCAATGGCGGGGGCCTCCTACGAGCAGTACTTC. The J gene is TRBJ2-7, the V gene TRBV11-3; D is possibly TRBD2 (7 bases). The length of the CDR3 is 15 residues. Trimming took 5 bases from V and 0 from J, leaving 14 bases between them. Germline V CDR1 and CDR2: SGHNT, YENEEA.

CDR3 sequence reads: CASSLEGGNEKLFF. The CDR3 DNA reads TGCGCCAGCAGCTTGGAGGGAGGCAATGAAAAACTGTTTTTT. This sequence joins TRBV5-1 and TRBJ1-4; D is unclear. The germline gives CDR1 SGHRS, CDR2 YFSETQ. The CDR3 loop spans 14 amino acids. Trimming shortened V by 0 bases and J by 5 bases, and 8 bases separated the two germline ends.

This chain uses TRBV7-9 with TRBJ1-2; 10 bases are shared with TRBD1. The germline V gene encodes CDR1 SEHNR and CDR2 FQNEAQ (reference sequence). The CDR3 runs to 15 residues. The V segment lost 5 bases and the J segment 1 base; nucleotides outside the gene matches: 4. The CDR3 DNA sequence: TGTGCCAGCAGCCCGGGACAGGGGATTAACTATGGCTACACCTTC. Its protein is CASSPGQGINYGYTF.

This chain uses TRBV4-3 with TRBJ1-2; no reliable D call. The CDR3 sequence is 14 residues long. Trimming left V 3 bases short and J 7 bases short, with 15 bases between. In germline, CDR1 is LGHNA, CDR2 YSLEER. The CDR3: CASSHGDPIGGYTF. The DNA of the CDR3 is TGCGCCAGCAGCCACGGAGACCCCATCGGTGGCTACACCTTC.

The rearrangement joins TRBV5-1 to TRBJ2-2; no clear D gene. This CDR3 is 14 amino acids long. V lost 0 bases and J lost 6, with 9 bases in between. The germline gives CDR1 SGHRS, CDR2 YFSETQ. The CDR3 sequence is CASSLGGDSGELFF. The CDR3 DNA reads TGCGCCAGCAGCTTGGGAGGAGACTCCGGGGAGCTGTTTTTT.

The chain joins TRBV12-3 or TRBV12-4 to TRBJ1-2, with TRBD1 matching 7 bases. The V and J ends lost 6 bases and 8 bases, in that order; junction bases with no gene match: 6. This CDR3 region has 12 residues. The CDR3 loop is CASSQNRGGYTF. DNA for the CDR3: TGTGCCAGCAGCCAGAACAGGGGAGGCTACACCTTC.

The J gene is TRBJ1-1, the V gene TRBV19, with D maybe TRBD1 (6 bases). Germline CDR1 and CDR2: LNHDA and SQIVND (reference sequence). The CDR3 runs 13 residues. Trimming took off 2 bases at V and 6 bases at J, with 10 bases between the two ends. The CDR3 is CASSISGGPEAFF. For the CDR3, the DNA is TGTGCCAGTAGTATATCTGGGGGCCCTGAAGCTTTCTTT.

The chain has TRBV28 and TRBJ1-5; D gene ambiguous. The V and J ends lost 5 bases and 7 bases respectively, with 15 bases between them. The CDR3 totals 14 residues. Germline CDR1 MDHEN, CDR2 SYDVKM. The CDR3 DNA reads TGTGCCAGCAGTCTTGCCCGGGGAGACCAGCCCCAGCATTTT. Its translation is CASSLARGDQPQHF.

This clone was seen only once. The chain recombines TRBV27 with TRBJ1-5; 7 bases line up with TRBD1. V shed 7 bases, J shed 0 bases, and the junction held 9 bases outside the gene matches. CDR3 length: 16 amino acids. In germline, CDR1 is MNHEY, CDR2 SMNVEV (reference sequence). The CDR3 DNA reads TGTGCCAGCAAACCGGGACAGAGACTTAGCAATCAGCCCCAGCATTTT. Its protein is CASKPGQRLSNQPQHF.

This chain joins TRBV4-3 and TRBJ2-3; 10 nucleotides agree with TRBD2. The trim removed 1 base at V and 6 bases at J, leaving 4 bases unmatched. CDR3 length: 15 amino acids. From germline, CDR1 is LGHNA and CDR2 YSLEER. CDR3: CASSQGTSGDDTQYF. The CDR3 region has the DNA TGCGCCAGCAGCCAAGGAACTAGCGGGGACGATACGCAGTATTTT.

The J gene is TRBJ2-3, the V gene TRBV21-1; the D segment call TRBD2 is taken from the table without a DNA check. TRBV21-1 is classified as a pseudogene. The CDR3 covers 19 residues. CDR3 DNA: TGTGCCAGCAGCAAATTTCCACCCGGACTAGCGGGTTCCACAGATACGCAGTATTTT. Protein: CASSKFPPGLAGSTDTQYF.

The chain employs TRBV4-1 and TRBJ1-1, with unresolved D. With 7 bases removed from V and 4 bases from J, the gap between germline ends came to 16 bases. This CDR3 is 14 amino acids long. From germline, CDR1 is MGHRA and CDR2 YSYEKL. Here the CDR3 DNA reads TGCGCCAGCACCGGAATCCTACGGGGCACTGAAGCTTTCTTT. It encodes CASTGILRGTEAFF.